The 8 T cell receptor beta chains listed next were all sequenced from one sample in a study of neoadjuvant anti-PD-1 for oral cavity cancer. Clones were read by immunoSEQ multiplex PCR, and TCRdb kept only the in-frame ones, dropping some. The sample records tens of thousands of clones, around 80% being singletons. Sequenced here: PBMCs, sampled before nivolumab (anti-PD-1) treatment. Receptors were obtained from a person aged 35 to 85 with oral cavity squamous cell carcinoma.

This clone was seen only once. The chain employs TRBV13 and TRBJ2-2; D is perhaps TRBD1 (6 bases). Germline CDR1 is PRHDT and CDR2 is FYEKMQ (reference sequence). V lost 6 bases, J lost 4 bases, and 9 bases lay in between. The CDR3 is 13 residues long. The CDR3 DNA is TGTGCCAGCAGGGCAGGGGTCACCGGGGAGCTGTTTTTT. Its translation: CASRAGVTGELFF. Full variable domain (missing parts from reference TRBV13 and TRBJ2-2): AAGVIQSPRHLIKEKRETATLKCYPIPRHDTVYWYQQGPGQDPQFLISFYEKMQSDKGSIPDRFSAQQFSDYHSELNMSSLELGDSALYFCASRAGVTGELFFGEGSRLTVL.

The chain uses TRBV7-8 and TRBJ1-4; D is perhaps TRBD1 (6 bases). The CDR3 covers 16 residues. The germline V and J ends were trimmed by 3 bases and 4 bases, with 15 bases remaining between them. Germline CDR1 is SGHVS and CDR2 is FQNEAQ. This CDR3 reads CASSFMVGRGNEKLFF. The CDR3 DNA follows: TGTGCCAGCAGCTTCATGGTGGGCAGGGGTAATGAAAAACTGTTTTTT.

The chain recombines TRBV5-1 with TRBJ2-7; 8 bases align to TRBD1. V was clipped by 4 bases and J by 3 bases; unmatched bases: 9. CDR1 is SGHRS, CDR2 YFSETQ, per germline. The CDR3 is made up of 15 amino acids. CDR3 sequence: CASSLWTGSSYEQYF. CDR3 DNA: TGCGCCAGCAGCCTATGGACAGGGAGCAGCTACGAGCAGTACTTC.

The V and J genes are TRBV5-1 and TRBJ2-7, with 8 positions matching TRBD1. V lost 0 bases to trimming and J lost 0 bases; unmatched junction nucleotides: 5. Germline assignment: CDR1 SGHRS and CDR2 YFSETQ. CDR3 length: 16 amino acids. This chain's CDR3 is CASSLGDRISSYEQYF. The CDR3, as DNA: TGCGCCAGCAGCTTGGGGGACAGGATAAGCTCCTACGAGCAGTACTTC. The entire variable domain, with the rest obtained from reference TRBV5-1 and TRBJ2-7, is as follows: KAGVTQTPRYLIKTRGQQVTLSCSPISGHRSVSWYQQTPGQGLQFLFEYFSETQRNKGNFPGRFSGRQFSNSRSEMNVSTLELGDSALYLCASSLGDRISSYEQYFGPGTRLTVT.

A few counts support this clone. V and J are TRBV11-2 and TRBJ2-1; 10 bases are shared with TRBD2. The junction had 9 bases not matched to a gene; V was cut back by 6 bases and J by 4 bases. The CDR3 runs to 16 residues. The V gene's germline CDR1 is SGHAT and CDR2 FQNNGV. CDR3 DNA: TGTGCCAGCAGACCCACCGGGACTAGCGTATACAATGAGCAGTTCTTC. Protein: CASRPTGTSVYNEQFF.

This clone was seen a few times. This chain's CDR3 is CSDTTGAGGYTF. CDR3 sequence (DNA): TGCAGCGACACGACAGGGGCGGGTGGCTACACCTTC. The chain recombines TRBV29-1 with TRBJ1-2, with 8 bases lining up with TRBD1. Germline V gene sequence: CDR1 SQVTM, CDR2 ANQGSEA. Trimming cost V 7 bases and J 7 bases; bases outside gene matches: 8. This CDR3 spans 12 amino acids.

This clone is a singleton in its sample. The rearrangement uses TRBV2 and TRBJ2-5; possible D gene TRBD2, 6 bases. Germline-derived CDR1 and CDR2 are SNHLY and FYNNEI. This CDR3 is 13 amino acids long. V dropped 6 bases and J dropped 1 base, with 9 bases sitting between them. The CDR3 spells CASRRGIQETQYF. As DNA, the CDR3 is TGTGCCAGCAGACGGGGGATCCAAGAGACCCAGTACTTC. The entire variable domain, with the rest obtained from reference TRBV2 and TRBJ2-5, is as follows: EPEVTQTPSHQVTQMGQEVILRCVPISNHLYFYWYRQILGQKVEFLVSFYNNEISEKSEIFDDQFSVERPDGSNFTLKIRSTKLEDSAMYFCASRRGIQETQYFGPGTRLLVL.

The chain has TRBV6-5 and TRBJ1-2; maybe TRBD1 (6 bases). The CDR3 has 16 residues. V shed 2 bases and J shed 8 bases, with 21 bases lying between them. Germline V CDR1 and CDR2: MNHEY, SVGAGI. The CDR3 sequence: CASSYGGTAFARGYTF. CDR3 DNA sequence: TGTGCCAGCAGTTACGGGGGCACAGCTTTTGCGAGGGGCTACACCTTC.